Sequencing of this T cell receptor (beta chain) was carried out in a study of neurological immune-mediated disorders. Study-wide results and limits: No CDR3 amino acid sequences were shared by expanded clones across subjects, suggesting private repertoires in all groups. Phylogenetic grouping placed 18 of 34 multiple sclerosis patients' repertoires in one related-CDR3 cluster, a possible signature.

A 10-nucleotide random UMI tagged transcripts in template-switch 5'RACE cDNA synthesis. TCRdb used MiXCR to reprocess the 5' RACE reads, holding one entry per CDR3 protein. This sample has tens of thousands of distinct CDR3 sequences, with about 5.6% found just once. This clonotype has at least ten counts. No antigen is known for it. Germline-derived CDR1 and CDR2 are SGHTA and FQGNSA. The CDR3 length is 13 residues. The V end was cut by 5 bases, the J end by 8 bases, with 13 bases between. Libraries from sorted cells used about 970,000 T cells (CD4+ or CD8+). The V call is TRBV7-2, the J call TRBJ2-1, with a possible D match to TRBD2 (6 bases). Sequenced material: CD4+ T cells from blood. The receptor's source is a woman between 18 and 29 years old with multiple sclerosis. The CDR3: CASSVRLVYEQFF. The CDR3 nucleotides read TGTGCCAGCAGCGTCCGACTAGTATATGAGCAGTTCTTC.